The 18 T cell receptor beta chains reported below all come from one sample, sequenced in a study of beta chain features in type 1 diabetes (dated by TCRdb to between 2017 and 2018). Points the paper makes about the study in general: A moderate but significant shortening of TCRB CDR3 length was observed in type 1 diabetes patients in all four CD4+ subsets.

To prepare the library, the immunoSEQ multiplex PCR assay was applied. The High Capacity cDNA Reverse Transcription Kit was used to reverse transcribe all of the isolated RNA, meaning that expressed TCRB transcripts were what got sequenced. Sourced from immuneACCESS, this table was stored by TCRdb with only in-frame sequences that have V and J called. A share of the clones is absent; for the studies checked, an unresolved V gene accounts for under half, and the remainder has no known explanation. The sample table lists about 340,000 clones, around 9.7% of them with a count of one. Together, the top ten hold approximately 1% of the sample. These receptors' antigens are unknown. The sample was central memory CD4+ T cells from blood. All receptors derive from a man aged 25 to 40 with type 1 diabetes.

V gene TRBV7-2 combines with J gene TRBJ2-1, with 10 positions matching TRBD2. Germline V gene data show CDR1 as SGHTA and CDR2 as FQGNSA. V shed 2 bases and J 4 bases; nucleotides not matched to a gene: 8. The CDR3 covers 17 residues. CDR3 DNA sequence: TGTGCCAGCAGCTTATATGGTAGCGGGGGGTCATACAATGAGCAGTTCTTC. Its translation is CASSLYGSGGSYNEQFF. Drawing the rest from reference TRBV7-2 and TRBJ2-1, the complete variable domain is GAGVSQSPSNKVTEKGKDVELRCDPISGHTALYWYRQSLGQGLEFLIYFQGNSAPDKSGLPSDRFSAERTGGSVSTLTIQRTQQEDSAVYLCASSLYGSGGSYNEQFFGPGTRLTVL.

This clone has more than one count but fewer than ten. Other DNA sequences of this sample code for an identical CDR3. The rearrangement uses TRBV20-1 and TRBJ2-7; no reliable D call. This CDR3 contains 11 residues. V lost 6 bases and J lost 2, with 8 bases in between. From germline, CDR1 is DFQATT and CDR2 SNEGSKA (reference sequence). CDR3 in amino acids: CSARATYEQYF. CDR3 coding DNA: TGCAGTGCAAGGGCCACCTACGAGCAGTACTTC.

The chain combines TRBV18 with TRBJ1-5; no reliable D call. Germline values: CDR1 KGHSH, CDR2 LQKENI. CDR3 length: 13 amino acids. Trimming left V 2 bases short and J 6 bases short, with 8 bases between. DNA of the CDR3: TGTGCCAGCTCACCAGGCAAAGCTCAGCCCCAGCATTTT. Its protein product is CASSPGKAQPQHF.

This clone has just a few counts. The chain joins TRBV7-9 to TRBJ2-2, with a tentative D call TRBD1 (6 bases). With 5 bases removed from V and 6 bases from J, the gap between germline ends came to 13 bases. Germline V gives CDR1 SEHNR, CDR2 FQNEAQ (reference sequence). This CDR3 spans 14 amino acids. CDR3 sequence (DNA): TGTGCCAGCAGCACACAAGGACAGTCCGGGGAGCTGTTTTTT. It yields the protein CASSTQGQSGELFF.

The chain recombines TRBV9 with TRBJ2-1, with D tentatively TRBD1 (5 bases). V lost 4 bases and J lost 3, with 17 bases in between. Per germline, CDR1 SGDLS and CDR2 YYNGEE. The CDR3 spans 16 residues. CDR3: CASSPQGQNGYNEQFF. CDR3 coding DNA: TGTGCCAGCAGCCCCCAGGGCCAAAACGGCTACAATGAGCAGTTCTTC.

This clone was seen a few times. This chain joins TRBV10-3 and TRBJ2-5; 12 bases map to TRBD2. This CDR3 has 16 residues. The V segment lost 3 bases and the J segment 5 bases; nucleotides outside the gene matches: 7. From germline, CDR1 is ENHRY and CDR2 SYGVKD. CDR3 amino acids: CAISDPSGGAPETQYF. The CDR3 DNA is TGTGCCATCAGTGACCCTAGCGGGGGGGCTCCGGAGACCCAGTACTTC.

About this clone: The sample holds other DNA sequences that translate to the same CDR3. In nucleotides, the CDR3 is TGCGCCAGCAGCCAAGATCGCTCCGGGGAGCTGTTTTTT. It specifies CASSQDRSGELFF. The V gene is TRBV4-3, the J gene TRBJ2-2; the D is unclear. Trimming took 0 bases from V and 6 from J, leaving 5 bases between them. CDR3 length: 13 amino acids. Germline-derived CDR1 and CDR2 are LGHNA and YSLEER.

The gene calls are TRBV7-2 and TRBJ1-4; a possible D gene is TRBD1 (5 bases). CDR1 and CDR2 (germline): SGHTA, FQGNSA. This CDR3 is built from 15 residues. V shed 3 bases and J shed 7 bases, with 15 bases lying between them. Written as DNA, the CDR3 is TGTGCCAGCAGCTTCGCAGGGCGCCCGGGTGAAAAACTGTTTTTT. It specifies CASSFAGRPGEKLFF.

This clone was seen a few times. The rearrangement links TRBV5-4 to TRBJ2-7; 7 nucleotides match TRBD1. The CDR3 extends over 16 amino acids. With V trimmed by 0 bases and J by 6 bases, 12 bases remained unmatched. Looked up from germline, CDR1 is SGHNT and CDR2 is YYREEE (reference sequence). CDR3 in DNA: TGTGCCAGCAGCTTGGAGCGGACAGGAGGTGGCTTCGAGCAGTACTTC. It encodes CASSLERTGGGFEQYF.

The rearrangement joins TRBV9 to TRBJ1-1; D possibly corresponds to TRBD1 (5 bases). The CDR3 has 14 residues. Per germline, CDR1 SGDLS and CDR2 YYNGEE. V was shortened by 4 bases and J by 6 bases, with 16 bases between the two germline ends. The CDR3 spells CASSPQNQGSEAFF. CDR3 coding DNA: TGTGCCAGCAGCCCTCAAAATCAGGGATCTGAAGCTTTCTTT.

This clone occurred a few times. CDR3 DNA sequence: TGTGCCAGCAGCTCCAGGGGTTTCTATGGCTACACCTTC. It is translated as CASSSRGFYGYTF. This chain uses TRBV28 with TRBJ1-2, with D possibly being TRBD1 (6 bases). There are 13 residues in the CDR3. Trimming stripped 6 bases from V and 4 bases from J, with 12 bases between. Per the germline V gene, CDR1 is MDHEN and CDR2 is SYDVKM.

This clone was seen a handful of times. The V call is TRBV7-7, the J call TRBJ2-6; D unresolved. The CDR3 runs 15 residues. Trimming took 5 bases from V and 0 from J, leaving 8 bases between them. Germline CDR1 is SSHAT and CDR2 is FNYEAQ (reference sequence). The CDR3 protein is CASSLSVSGANVLTF. The CDR3 nucleotides are TGTGCCAGCAGCCTTAGTGTCTCTGGGGCCAACGTCCTGACTTTC.

This chain uses TRBV5-1 with TRBJ1-6; 8 bases match TRBD1. CDR3 length equals 16 residues. The V and J ends lost 3 bases and 7 bases, in that order; junction bases with no gene match: 9. Germline V CDR1 and CDR2: SGHRS, YFSETQ. This chain's CDR3 is CASSWLETGENSPLHF. CDR3 sequence (DNA): TGCGCCAGCAGCTGGTTAGAGACAGGGGAGAATTCACCCCTCCACTTT.

V is TRBV14 and J is TRBJ1-2; D remains unclear. V shed 3 bases and J shed 8 bases, with 13 bases lying between them. The CDR3 totals 13 residues. CDR1 and CDR2 (germline): SGHDN, FVKESK. CDR3 amino acids: CASSHVGSRGYTF. CDR3 nucleotides: TGTGCCAGCAGCCACGTCGGGTCGCGGGGCTACACCTTC.

Only a few counts were recorded for this clone. The J gene is TRBJ2-5, the V gene TRBV30, with D hard to call. The V end was cut by 3 bases, the J end by 5 bases, with 7 bases between. CDR1 GTSNPN and CDR2 SVGIG come from the germline V gene (reference sequence). The CDR3 runs 11 residues. The CDR3 protein is CAWRLGETQYF. As DNA, the CDR3 is TGTGCCTGGAGGTTGGGTGAGACCCAGTACTTC.

The rearrangement links TRBV29-1 to TRBJ1-1; perhaps TRBD1 as D (6 bases). This CDR3 is 13 amino acids long. Trimming left V 5 bases short and J 1 base short, with 11 bases between. Per the germline V gene, CDR1 is SQVTM and CDR2 is ANQGSEA. This CDR3 is CSVPGQRNTEAFF. The DNA of the CDR3 is TGCAGCGTTCCGGGACAACGGAACACTGAAGCTTTCTTT.

The chain is built from TRBV13 and TRBJ1-2; no firm D call. Per the germline V gene, CDR1 is PRHDT and CDR2 is FYEKMQ (reference sequence). This CDR3 has 15 amino acids. The V end lost 5 bases, the J end lost 4 bases, and 17 bases lay between the germline ends. This chain's CDR3 is CASSPAVVVGYGYTF. DNA for the CDR3: TGTGCCAGCAGCCCAGCAGTGGTAGTCGGCTATGGCTACACCTTC.

V gene TRBV5-1 combines with J gene TRBJ1-1; D may be TRBD1 (6 bases). CDR1 is SGHRS, CDR2 YFSETQ, per germline. V was trimmed by 4 bases and J by 1 base, leaving 17 bases between them. CDR3 length equals 16 residues. CDR3 sequence reads: CASSLAQGKGNTEAFF. Written as DNA, the CDR3 is TGCGCCAGCAGCCTCGCACAGGGAAAGGGGAACACTGAAGCTTTCTTT.